Each of the 26 T cell receptor beta chains below was sequenced from the same sample in a study of human T cells and chemical hapten exposure (dated by TCRdb to the early 2020s). Receptor amplification or capture employed RACE. The run used a NextSeq 500. TCRdb applied fastp at Q25 and MiXCR to the public reads, then kept only in-frame beta chains. Entries that share a CDR3 protein sequence are merged under the most common genes and DNA. The sample includes roughly 200,000 distinct CDR3 sequences, with approximately 20% observed a single time. Approximately 6.7% of the sample comes from the top ten. The time point label, as the study defines it: patch test 1, 2 weeks after DPC sensitization. The sample's treatment or condition label, in plain terms: therapeutic diphenylcyclopropenone sensitization with weekly scalp DPC. Material: whole blood, obtained in connection with sensitization to the hapten diphenylcyclopropenone (DPC). The origin of the receptors is a woman between 50 and 59 years old with alopecia areata. Some clones in this sample may be carry-over from other donors' samples.

The chain combines TRBV29-1 with TRBJ1-1; D unresolved. The CDR3 is 12 amino acids. Trimming removed 7 bases from V and 5 bases from J, with 14 bases in between. Germline loops: CDR1 SQVTM, CDR2 ANQGSEA. CDR3: CSESGQETEAFF. CDR3 in DNA: TGCAGCGAGTCCGGGCAGGAGACTGAAGCTTTCTTT.

The chain employs TRBV20-1 and TRBJ2-1, with 15 bases that match TRBD2. V trimming: 6 bases; J trimming: 5 bases; junction bases outside the gene matches: 11. The germline gives CDR1 DFQATT, CDR2 SNEGSKA (reference sequence). The CDR3 has 17 residues. The CDR3 nucleotides are TGCAGTGCCCCTGGACTAGCGGGAGGGCCGAGCCACAATGAGCAGTTCTTC. This codes for CSAPGLAGGPSHNEQFF.

This clonotype was counted only a few times. J is TRBJ1-2 and V is TRBV4-2; weak D call: TRBD1 (5 bases). V was shortened by 0 bases and J by 8 bases, with 10 bases between the two germline ends. Germline CDR1 and CDR2: LGHNA and YNFKEQ. This CDR3 comprises 13 residues. The CDR3 loop reads CASSQEPDNGYTF. The CDR3 region has the DNA TGTGCCAGCAGCCAAGAGCCGGACAACGGCTACACCTTC.

This clonotype was counted ten times or more. The rearrangement links TRBV7-6 to TRBJ2-5; D is uncertain. V was pared by 1 base and J by 1 base, with 13 bases between. Germline V gene lookup returns CDR1 SGHVS and CDR2 FNYEAQ. This CDR3 spans 16 amino acids. The CDR3 region is CASSLESDRAQETQYF. The CDR3 DNA reads as TGTGCCAGCAGCTTAGAATCGGACCGAGCCCAAGAGACCCAGTACTTC.

The V and J genes are TRBV20-1 and TRBJ2-1; D gene ambiguous. CDR3 length equals 12 residues. Per germline, CDR1 DFQATT and CDR2 SNEGSKA (reference sequence). V gave up 3 bases and J gave up 6 bases, with 9 bases separating them. This chain's CDR3 is CSASPPGNEQFF. CDR3 DNA: TGCAGTGCTAGTCCCCCCGGCAATGAGCAGTTCTTC.

A few counts support this clonotype. The rearrangement joins TRBV9 to TRBJ1-1; D may be TRBD1 (5 bases). The length of the CDR3 is 15 residues. The germline gives CDR1 SGDLS, CDR2 YYNGEE. Trimming cost V 0 bases and J 3 bases, with 12 bases left between them. The CDR3 loop reads CASSVVGDGYTEAFF. The CDR3, as DNA: TGTGCCAGCAGCGTAGTAGGGGATGGATACACTGAAGCTTTCTTT.

This sequence joins TRBV2 and TRBJ1-3; 9 bases are a match to TRBD1. The CDR3 runs 18 residues. In germline, CDR1 is SNHLY, CDR2 FYNNEI. The trim removed 4 bases at V and 0 bases at J, leaving 10 bases unmatched. The CDR3 protein is CASSASGTGSFSGNTIYF. CDR3 bases: TGTGCCAGCAGTGCTAGTGGGACAGGGAGCTTCTCTGGAAACACCATATATTTT.

The chain joins TRBV12-5 to TRBJ1-5, with D perhaps TRBD1 (5 bases). With 3 bases removed from V and 2 bases from J, the gap between germline ends came to 11 bases. Germline V gives CDR1 LGHNT, CDR2 FRNRAP. This CDR3 contains 15 residues. CDR3 coding DNA: TGTGCTAGTGGTTTCGCGGGGGGTGGCAATCAGCCCCAGCATTTT. This codes for CASGFAGGGNQPQHF.

V usage is TRBV15 and J usage is TRBJ1-2; D is perhaps TRBD1 (6 bases). Germline-derived CDR1 and CDR2 are LNHNV and YYDKDF (reference sequence). Trimming left V 0 bases short and J 8 bases short, with 10 bases between. CDR3 length: 13 amino acids. The CDR3 sequence: CATSRDLRGGYTF. In DNA, the CDR3 is TGTGCCACCAGCAGAGATCTCAGGGGAGGCTACACCTTC.

The chain has TRBV6-2 or TRBV6-3 and TRBJ2-1, with a possible D match to TRBD2 (6 bases). Trimming removed 7 bases at V and 8 bases at J, with 15 bases between. This CDR3 is built from 13 residues. Germline V gene sequence: CDR1 MNHEY, CDR2 SVGEGT. CDR3 DNA sequence: TGTGCCAGCACCCGACGGGAGAATCATGAGCAGTTCTTC. Protein product: CASTRRENHEQFF.

The CDR3 DNA follows: TGTGCCAGCAGTTTAACACAGGGTGAGGCCGGGGAGCTGTTTTTT. It codes for CASSLTQGEAGELFF. The chain links TRBV12-3 or TRBV12-4 to TRBJ2-2; tentative D call: TRBD1 (6 bases). This CDR3 region has 15 residues. V was clipped by 2 bases and J by 6 bases, with 13 bases between them.

This clonotype has just a few counts. This sequence joins TRBV7-3 and TRBJ1-2; no reliable D call. Trimming stripped 5 bases from V and 2 bases from J, with 3 bases between. CDR3 size: 11 residues. Germline assignment: CDR1 SGHTA and CDR2 FQGTGA. The CDR3 protein is CASSANYGYTF. The CDR3 nucleotides read TGTGCCAGCAGCGCGAACTATGGCTACACCTTC.

V gene TRBV5-4 combines with J gene TRBJ2-1; 7 bases match TRBD2. CDR1 and CDR2 from the germline V gene are SGHNT and YYREEE (reference sequence). The V and J ends lost 3 bases and 0 bases, in that order; junction bases with no gene match: 3. The CDR3 contains 15 residues. CDR3 region: CASSSAGPSYNEQFF. The DNA for the CDR3 is TGTGCCAGCAGCTCAGCGGGGCCCTCCTACAATGAGCAGTTCTTC.

The rearrangement joins TRBV20-1 to TRBJ2-2; 8 bases are shared with TRBD2. The CDR3 spans 15 residues. V lost 6 bases to trimming and J lost 0 bases; unmatched junction nucleotides: 6. Germline V gives CDR1 DFQATT, CDR2 SNEGSKA (reference sequence). The CDR3 nucleotides are TGCAGTGCCCGCACGGGAGGGCCGAACACCGGGGAGCTGTTTTTT. Translation gives CSARTGGPNTGELFF.

The V and J genes are TRBV9 and TRBJ2-2, with D hard to call. Trimming removed 0 bases from V and 1 base from J, with 4 bases in between. The germline gives CDR1 SGDLS, CDR2 YYNGEE. The CDR3 is 14 amino acids. The CDR3 bases are TGTGCCAGCAGCGTAGGAGGGAACACCGGGGAGCTGTTTTTT. Its translation: CASSVGGNTGELFF.

This chain joins TRBV7-9 and TRBJ2-7, with D possibly TRBD2 on 5 matching bases. The CDR3 contains 16 residues. Trimming took off 5 bases at V and 3 bases at J, with 20 bases between the two ends. Germline lookup yields CDR1 SEHNR and CDR2 FQNEAQ (reference sequence). The CDR3 sequence is CASSGGFSGNRYEQYF. CDR3 DNA: TGTGCCAGCAGCGGCGGTTTTTCCGGGAACCGCTACGAGCAGTACTTC. Full variable domain (remainder filled in from reference TRBV7-9 and TRBJ2-7): DTGVSQNPRHKITKRGQNVTFRCDPISEHNRLYWYRQTLGQGPEFLTYFQNEAQLEKSRLLSDRFSAERPKGSFSTLEIQRTEQGDSAMYLCASSGGFSGNRYEQYFGPGTRLTVT.

The chain combines TRBV7-2 with TRBJ2-3; 9 nucleotides align to TRBD2. Looked up from germline, CDR1 is SGHTA and CDR2 is FQGNSA. CDR3 length: 16 residues. Trimming cost V 0 bases and J 3 bases; bases outside gene matches: 4. The CDR3 sequence is CASSLASGRRTDTQYF. In nucleotides, the CDR3 is TGTGCCAGCAGCTTAGCGAGCGGGAGGAGGACAGATACGCAGTATTTT. The full variable domain, in which reference TRBV7-2 and TRBJ2-3 provide the parts outside the CDR3, is GAGVSQSPSNKVTEKGKDVELRCDPISGHTALYWYRQSLGQGLEFLIYFQGNSAPDKSGLPSDRFSAERTGGSVSTLTIQRTQQEDSAVYLCASSLASGRRTDTQYFGPGTRLTVL.

The rearrangement joins TRBV29-1 to TRBJ2-1, with no clear D. With 4 bases removed from V and 7 bases from J, the gap between germline ends came to 8 bases. In germline, CDR1 is SQVTM, CDR2 ANQGSEA. The CDR3 length is 11 residues. In DNA form, the CDR3 reads TGCAGCGTTGCGAGACGGAATGAGCAGTTCTTC. As protein: CSVARRNEQFF.

This chain uses TRBV20-1 with TRBJ1-5, with D perhaps matching TRBD1 (5 bases). Germline-derived CDR1 and CDR2 are DFQATT and SNEGSKA (reference sequence). The CDR3 totals 15 residues. V lost 3 bases and J 4 bases, leaving 16 bases between the germline ends. The CDR3 spells CSARGPRNMNQPQHF. The CDR3 DNA reads as TGCAGTGCTAGGGGGCCCAGGAACATGAATCAGCCCCAGCATTTT.

This clonotype was counted only a few times. This chain connects TRBV7-8 to TRBJ2-1, with D perhaps being TRBD1 or TRBD2 (6 bases each). V was pared by 2 bases and J by 3 bases, with 11 bases between. CDR3 length equals 15 residues. Germline lookup yields CDR1 SGHVS and CDR2 FQNEAQ. CDR3 sequence (DNA): TGTGCCAGCAGCTTACGGGGGCGTATCTACAATGAGCAGTTCTTC. It yields the protein CASSLRGRIYNEQFF.

This sequence joins TRBV10-2 and TRBJ2-1, with 13 bases fitting TRBD2. The germline V gene has CDR1 WSHSY and CDR2 SAAADI. CDR3 length: 16 amino acids. With V trimmed by 9 bases and J by 2 bases, 7 bases remained unmatched. This CDR3 is CASQPGLAGTYNEQFF. In DNA form, the CDR3 reads TGCGCCAGTCAGCCGGGACTAGCGGGGACCTACAATGAGCAGTTCTTC.

The chain links TRBV9 to TRBJ2-7; TRBD1 aligns across 9 bases. Germline values: CDR1 SGDLS, CDR2 YYNGEE. V shed 4 bases and J 1 base; nucleotides not matched to a gene: 6. The CDR3 is 15 residues long. The DNA for the CDR3 is TGTGCCAGCAGCAAGCACAGGGGGCGATCCTACGAGCAGTACTTC. It codes for CASSKHRGRSYEQYF.

This clonotype turned up a few times. The CDR3 spells CSARNVAKNIQYF. The DNA for the CDR3 is TGCAGTGCTAGAAACGTAGCCAAAAACATTCAGTACTTC. The chain links TRBV20-1 to TRBJ2-4; unclear D gene. This CDR3 is 13 amino acids long. Trimming removed 2 bases from V and 0 bases from J, with 5 bases in between. Germline lookup yields CDR1 DFQATT and CDR2 SNEGSKA (reference sequence).

This clonotype was picked up a small number of times. This rearrangement joins TRBV20-1 to TRBJ2-3; D may be TRBD2 (6 bases). CDR3 length: 14 residues. V shed 6 bases and J shed 3 bases, with 16 bases lying between them. Germline V gene sequence: CDR1 DFQATT, CDR2 SNEGSKA (reference sequence). The CDR3 spells CSATLALGTDTQYF. In DNA form, the CDR3 reads TGCAGTGCAACACTAGCTTTAGGGACAGATACGCAGTATTTT.

This chain connects TRBV13 to TRBJ1-2, with D possibly matching TRBD1 (6 bases). V was clipped by 2 bases and J by 6 bases, with 16 bases between them. CDR1 and CDR2 (germline): PRHDT, FYEKMQ (reference sequence). The CDR3 runs to 15 residues. Here the CDR3 reads CASSLYQGRVNGYTF. For the CDR3, the DNA is TGTGCCAGCAGCTTATACCAGGGGCGGGTTAATGGCTACACCTTC.

This clonotype was detected only a few times. V gene TRBV20-1 combines with J gene TRBJ1-4, with unresolved D. CDR1 and CDR2 (germline): DFQATT, SNEGSKA (reference sequence). This CDR3 spans 13 amino acids. V gave up 6 bases and J gave up 8 bases, with 16 bases separating them. The CDR3: CSATPEGTEKLFF. CDR3 DNA sequence: TGCAGTGCCACCCCGGAGGGAACGGAAAAACTGTTTTTT.